What follows is one T cell receptor (beta chain) and its context. Its antigen is as yet unknown. Produced via immunoSEQ multiplex PCR; TCRdb's table is partial and in-frame only. This table has around 69,000 clones, approximately 85% appearing once. This sample is part of a study of OX40 agonist ivuxolimab in advanced cancers. Study-wide background: Ivuxolimab, an agonist antibody against OX40 (CD134), was given to patients.

Study observations and caveats: Among some nonresponders, normalized T-cell clonal expansion was also low.

This TCR derives from an adult with an advanced solid tumor such as melanoma, head and neck, liver or kidney cancer. The specimen was CD4+ or CD8+ T cells sorted from blood, collected in a trial of the OX40 agonist ivuxolimab.

The CDR3 region has the DNA TGTGCCAGCAGCGTCAGGGACTATGGCTACACCTTC. This sequence encodes CASSVRDYGYTF. The chain combines TRBV9 with TRBJ1-2; D may be TRBD1 (5 bases). Per the germline V gene, CDR1 is SGDLS and CDR2 is YYNGEE. The V gene lost 2 bases and the J gene lost 3 bases, with 5 bases spanning the gap. This CDR3 has 12 amino acids.